These 27 T cell receptor beta chains share one sample of origin, sequenced in a study of cytomegalovirus exposure and HLA in healthy donors (dated by TCRdb to 2016 to 2017). Library method: the immunoSEQ multiplex PCR assay. For the multiplex PCR, a mixture combining 60 forward primers for TCR Vbeta segments and 13 reverse primers for TCR Jbeta segments was used. Not all clones reach the TCRdb copy of this immuneACCESS table, which keeps in-frame sequences only. Checked studies attribute under half of the gap to unresolved V genes and leave the rest unexplained. For this sample there are under 130,000 clones; 74% appear just once. The top ten constitute roughly 2.6% of the sample. The specimen was PBMCs. The receptors derive from a man in his fifties or sixties in good health and CMV-seropositive.

The chain recombines TRBV7-8 with TRBJ1-4; 8 bases are shared with TRBD1. The CDR3 is 17 residues long. Germline V gene sequence: CDR1 SGHVS, CDR2 FQNEAQ. V shed 2 bases and J 1 base; nucleotides not matched to a gene: 6. CDR3 bases: TGTGCCAGCAGCTTACAGGGGGCAGGTTTAACTAATGAAAAACTGTTTTTT. Its translation: CASSLQGAGLTNEKLFF.

The chain carries TRBV13 and TRBJ2-4; the match to TRBD1 covers 7 bases. CDR1 and CDR2 from the germline V gene are PRHDT and FYEKMQ (reference sequence). The CDR3 runs 17 residues. Trimming removed 5 bases from V and 0 bases from J; junction bases left unmatched: 10. The CDR3 DNA follows: TGTGCCAGCAGCCCCTCTCAGGGGGTCTTAGCCAAAAACATTCAGTACTTC. It translates to CASSPSQGVLAKNIQYF.

This chain uses TRBV11-2 with TRBJ2-3; D is ambiguous. Deletions cut 5 bases from V and 0 bases from J, with 3 bases between. CDR1 and CDR2 (germline): SGHAT, FQNNGV. The CDR3 has 12 amino acids. This CDR3 is CASSTSTDTQYF. Written as DNA, the CDR3 is TGTGCCAGCAGCACTAGCACAGATACGCAGTATTTT.

This chain joins TRBV9 and TRBJ1-3, with D possibly TRBD1 on 6 matching bases. Trimming left V 3 bases short and J 8 bases short, with 24 bases between. The germline V gene has CDR1 SGDLS and CDR2 YYNGEE. The CDR3 loop spans 17 amino acids. The CDR3 DNA follows: TGTGCCAGCAGCGCGAGCCCTAGCGGCAGGGGAGGTTACACCATATATTTT. Protein sequence: CASSASPSGRGGYTIYF.

The chain has TRBV28 and TRBJ1-2; D unresolved. The CDR3 spans 14 residues. Trimming took off 3 bases at V and 4 bases at J, with 12 bases between the two ends. Germline lookup yields CDR1 MDHEN and CDR2 SYDVKM. The CDR3 loop is CASSLMYRSYGYTF. The CDR3, as DNA: TGTGCCAGCAGTTTGATGTACAGATCCTATGGCTACACCTTC.

The chain joins TRBV7-9 to TRBJ2-2; D may be TRBD1 (6 bases). The germline CDR1 and CDR2 sequences are SEHNR and FQNEAQ (reference sequence). CDR3 length: 12 residues. Between the trimmed V and J ends, which lost 5 bases and 6 bases, there was a span of 7 bases. CDR3 nucleotides: TGTGCCAGCAGCGAGGGGGCCGGGGAGCTGTTTTTT. Translating it yields CASSEGAGELFF.

The gene calls are TRBV5-1 and TRBJ2-5, with D maybe TRBD2 (7 bases). The germline V and J ends were trimmed by 4 bases and 4 bases, with 17 bases remaining between them. The CDR3 is made up of 15 amino acids. Germline values: CDR1 SGHRS, CDR2 YFSETQ. The CDR3 DNA follows: TGCGCCAGCAGCCCCGAGGGGGGGCCGGGAGAGACCCAGTACTTC. Translation gives CASSPEGGPGETQYF.

The chain is built from TRBV18 and TRBJ1-2; no definite D call. This CDR3 has 14 residues. The ends were cut back, 3 bases at V and 0 bases at J, with 8 bases in the middle. The V gene's germline CDR1 is KGHSH and CDR2 LQKENI. The CDR3 DNA sequence: TGTGCCAGCTCACCCGGTGGAGCTAACTATGGCTACACCTTC. Translated, it gives CASSPGGANYGYTF.

This rearrangement joins TRBV2 to TRBJ1-1; no clear D gene. Trimming shortened V by 2 bases and J by 1 base, and 8 bases separated the two germline ends. Germline values: CDR1 SNHLY, CDR2 FYNNEI. CDR3 length: 14 amino acids. CDR3 sequence reads: CASSEYKRNTEAFF. In DNA, the CDR3 is TGTGCCAGCAGTGAATATAAGAGGAACACTGAAGCTTTCTTT.

This clone was recorded once. This chain connects TRBV18 to TRBJ1-2; 7 bases are a match to TRBD1. CDR1 is KGHSH, CDR2 LQKENI, per germline. The V segment lost 1 base and the J segment 0 bases; nucleotides outside the gene matches: 11. The CDR3 has 18 residues. CDR3 sequence reads: CASSPQSIGTETNYGYTF. The CDR3 region has the DNA TGTGCCAGCTCACCACAGTCCATTGGGACAGAAACTAACTATGGCTACACCTTC.

The chain carries TRBV6-1 and TRBJ1-2, with TRBD1 matching 8 bases. The V segment lost 3 bases and the J segment 6 bases; nucleotides outside the gene matches: 9. CDR1 MNHNS and CDR2 SASEGT come from the germline V gene. The CDR3 loop spans 15 amino acids. The CDR3 coding sequence is TGTGCCAGCAGTGATTTCGGCAGGGGGCTGGATGGCTACACCTTC. It codes for CASSDFGRGLDGYTF.

The V call is TRBV9, the J call TRBJ2-5; 8 bases agree with TRBD1. Trimming took 1 base from V and 2 from J; bases not matched to a gene: 10. CDR3 length: 17 amino acids. Germline V gene sequence: CDR1 SGDLS, CDR2 YYNGEE. CDR3 DNA: TGTGCCAGCAGCGTACAGCCGGAAACAGGGGGGCAAGAGACCCAGTACTTC. Amino acid sequence: CASSVQPETGGQETQYF. Supplemented by reference TRBV9 and TRBJ2-5, the full variable domain reads DSGVTQTPKHLITATGQRVTLRCSPRSGDLSVYWYQQSLDQGLQFLIQYYNGEERAKGNILERFSAQQFPDLHSELNLSSLELGDSALYFCASSVQPETGGQETQYFGPGTRLLVL.

This rearrangement joins TRBV30 to TRBJ1-1; D not certain. V lost 4 bases to trimming and J lost 10 bases, with 13 bases between them. The CDR3 has 11 amino acids. Germline lookup yields CDR1 GTSNPN and CDR2 SVGIG (reference sequence). DNA of the CDR3: TGTGCCTGGATTCGGGTGATCGGAGCTTTCTTT. It specifies CAWIRVIGAFF.

The chain links TRBV5-1 to TRBJ2-7; possibly TRBD1 for D (7 bases). V lost 1 base and J 4 bases, leaving 15 bases between the germline ends. Germline V gene data show CDR1 as SGHRS and CDR2 as YFSETQ. This CDR3 is 15 amino acids long. CDR3 residues: CASSLTGQEGYEQYF. CDR3 DNA sequence: TGCGCCAGCAGCTTGACTGGACAGGAGGGGTACGAGCAGTACTTC.

The chain carries TRBV10-3 and TRBJ1-2, with D unclear. The V end lost 2 bases, the J end lost 7 bases, and 17 bases lay between the germline ends. Germline lookup yields CDR1 ENHRY and CDR2 SYGVKD. CDR3 length equals 15 residues. The CDR3 sequence is CAISEGEGLFGGYTF. In DNA, the CDR3 is TGTGCCATCAGTGAGGGGGAGGGATTGTTTGGTGGCTACACCTTC.

A few counts support this clone. The chain combines TRBV6-5 with TRBJ1-1; the D gene is possibly TRBD1 (6 bases). Germline V gene lookup returns CDR1 MNHEY and CDR2 SVGAGI. V was cut by 6 bases and J by 5 bases, with 13 bases left in between. The CDR3 is 13 amino acids. The CDR3 coding sequence is TGTGCCAGCAGCCACAGGGATATGACTGAAGCTTTCTTT. Residues: CASSHRDMTEAFF.

This clone appeared a few times. The rearrangement uses TRBV27 and TRBJ2-1; the match to TRBD2 covers 8 bases. The length of the CDR3 is 18 residues. The germline gives CDR1 MNHEY, CDR2 SMNVEV (reference sequence). Trimming removed 3 bases from V and 4 bases from J; junction bases left unmatched: 14. CDR3 DNA sequence: TGTGCCAGCAGTTTCCGGACTAGCTCATTGGGGTGGTACAATGAGCAGTTCTTC. Encoded protein: CASSFRTSSLGWYNEQFF.

The V gene is TRBV19, the J gene TRBJ2-7, with 13 bases that match TRBD2. Germline CDR1 is LNHDA and CDR2 is SQIVND (reference sequence). The ends lost 4 bases at V and 0 bases at J; junction bases unmatched: 3. The length of the CDR3 is 16 residues. In DNA, the CDR3 is TGTGCCAGTAGTACCGGACTAGCGGGAGTCTCCTACGAGCAGTACTTC. It translates to CASSTGLAGVSYEQYF.

The rearrangement uses TRBV30 and TRBJ1-6, with D uncertain. The germline V and J ends were trimmed by 2 bases and 8 bases, with 10 bases remaining between them. Germline values: CDR1 GTSNPN, CDR2 SVGIG (reference sequence). CDR3 length equals 13 residues. The CDR3 DNA reads TGTGCCTGGAGTAGGGAGGTGGATTCACCCCTCCACTTT. Protein product: CAWSREVDSPLHF.

J is TRBJ1-6 and V is TRBV5-6; no clear D. Germline lookup yields CDR1 SGHDT and CDR2 YYEEEE. CDR3 size: 19 residues. V was shortened by 4 bases and J by 0 bases, with 20 bases between the two germline ends. This CDR3 reads CASSPRGGRSSSYNSPLHF. The DNA for the CDR3 is TGTGCCAGCAGCCCCCGTGGTGGGAGGTCGAGCTCCTATAATTCACCCCTCCACTTT.

The chain has TRBV5-1 and TRBJ2-2; possibly TRBD2 for D (5 bases). The CDR3 sequence is 18 residues long. Trimming pared 3 bases from V and 0 bases from J, leaving 18 bases between. CDR1 SGHRS and CDR2 YFSETQ come from the germline V gene. The CDR3 spells CASSSSPIASANTGELFF. For the CDR3, the DNA is TGCGCCAGCAGCTCGTCTCCGATAGCGAGCGCGAACACCGGGGAGCTGTTTTTT.

The chain combines TRBV19 with TRBJ2-2; D is possibly TRBD2 (5 bases). This CDR3 is built from 13 residues. CDR1 LNHDA and CDR2 SQIVND come from the germline V gene (reference sequence). With 5 bases removed from V and 4 bases from J, the gap between germline ends came to 8 bases. The chain's CDR3 is CASSVRGTGELFF. For the CDR3, the DNA is TGTGCCAGTAGTGTCCGGGGCACCGGGGAGCTGTTTTTT. The whole variable domain, filled in from reference TRBV19 and TRBJ2-2, reads DGGITQSPKYLFRKEGQNVTLSCEQNLNHDAMYWYRQDPGQGLRLIYYSQIVNDFQKGDIAEGYSVSREKKESFPLTVTSAQKNPTAFYLCASSVRGTGELFFGEGSRLTVL.

This rearrangement joins TRBV28 to TRBJ2-7; 12 positions match TRBD1. Trimming at V came to 4 bases and at J to 6 bases, leaving 13 bases not matched to a gene. The germline V gene has CDR1 MDHEN and CDR2 SYDVKM. CDR3 size: 17 residues. CDR3 nucleotides: TGTGCCAGCAGTTCACCGCTCCGGGACAGGGGGCGCGGCGAGCAGTACTTC. This sequence encodes CASSSPLRDRGRGEQYF.

Here the CDR3 DNA reads TGTGCCATCAGTGACTCCAGGGATCCCTATGGCTACACCTTC. Protein: CAISDSRDPYGYTF. The V and J genes are TRBV10-3 and TRBJ1-2, with D tentatively TRBD1 (5 bases). CDR1 and CDR2 from the germline V gene are ENHRY and SYGVKD. Deletions cut 3 bases from V and 4 bases from J, with 12 bases between. This CDR3 contains 14 residues.

The rearrangement links TRBV18 to TRBJ1-2; a weak D match, TRBD1 (5 bases). The CDR3 extends over 15 amino acids. In germline, CDR1 is KGHSH, CDR2 LQKENI. V lost 1 base and J lost 1, with 10 bases in between. The chain's CDR3 is CASSPLGGNNYGYTF. The DNA of the CDR3 is TGTGCCAGCTCACCACTGGGGGGGAATAACTATGGCTACACCTTC. Combining the CDR3 with reference TRBV18 and TRBJ1-2 gives the whole variable domain NAGVMQNPRHLVRRRGQEARLRCSPMKGHSHVYWYRQLPEEGLKFMVYLQKENIIDESGMPKERFSAEFPKEGPSILRIQQVVRGDSAAYFCASSPLGGNNYGYTFGSGTRLTVV.

The chain recombines TRBV2 with TRBJ2-7, with TRBD2 matching over 7 bases. Germline CDR1 reads SNHLY; CDR2 reads FYNNEI. The CDR3 runs 10 residues. Germline trimming cut 6 bases from V and 7 bases from J; bases unmatched to any gene: 0. CDR3 loop: CASSGGEQYF. The CDR3, as DNA: TGTGCCAGCAGCGGGGGGGAGCAGTACTTC. The variable domain in full, completed from reference TRBV2 and TRBJ2-7, reads EPEVTQTPSHQVTQMGQEVILRCVPISNHLYFYWYRQILGQKVEFLVSFYNNEISEKSEIFDDQFSVERPDGSNFTLKIRSTKLEDSAMYFCASSGGEQYFGPGTRLTVT.

The chain is built from TRBV30 and TRBJ1-1; no reliable D call. V was trimmed by 5 bases and J by 5 bases, leaving 9 bases between them. Looked up from germline, CDR1 is GTSNPN and CDR2 is SVGIG (reference sequence). This CDR3 has 11 amino acids. The CDR3 DNA reads TGTGCCTGGGTCCGCGGGACTGAAGCTTTCTTT. It encodes CAWVRGTEAFF.